The clone carrying this T cell receptor beta chain has at least ten counts. Its antigen is as yet unknown. TCRdb itself ran the reads through MiXCR, one entry per CDR3 protein. The repertoire holds some 600,000 distinct CDR3 sequences, with approximately 24% as singletons. This entry is derived from a study of T cell repertoires in cytomegalovirus infection. Overall study context: Matching HLA type, along with CMV infection, was indicated by public TCR beta signatures.

General study points: CMV-specific TCR beta clonotypes restricted by HLA-C dominated the ex vivo response.

V was clipped by 1 base and J by 5 bases; unmatched bases: 5. CDR3 length: 15 residues. CDR1 is SEHNR and CDR2 is FQNEAQ in the germline V gene (reference sequence). Sequences were obtained from CD8+ T cells from PBMCs. This chain connects TRBV7-9 to TRBJ1-5, with 7 bases aligning to TRBD1. The source of this sequence is a human donor in good health (CMV status not recorded). Some clones in this sample may be carry-over from other donors' samples. The CDR3, as DNA: TGTGCCAGCAGCTTAGGTGGCAGGGGGGATCAGCCCCAGCATTTT. Its translation is CASSLGGRGDQPQHF. The full variable domain, with the rest looked up from reference TRBV7-9 and TRBJ1-5, is DTGVSQNPRHKITKRGQNVTFRCDPISEHNRLYWYRQTLGQGPEFLTYFQNEAQLEKSRLLSDRFSAERPKGSFSTLEIQRTEQGDSAMYLCASSLGGRGDQPQHFGDGTRLSIL.